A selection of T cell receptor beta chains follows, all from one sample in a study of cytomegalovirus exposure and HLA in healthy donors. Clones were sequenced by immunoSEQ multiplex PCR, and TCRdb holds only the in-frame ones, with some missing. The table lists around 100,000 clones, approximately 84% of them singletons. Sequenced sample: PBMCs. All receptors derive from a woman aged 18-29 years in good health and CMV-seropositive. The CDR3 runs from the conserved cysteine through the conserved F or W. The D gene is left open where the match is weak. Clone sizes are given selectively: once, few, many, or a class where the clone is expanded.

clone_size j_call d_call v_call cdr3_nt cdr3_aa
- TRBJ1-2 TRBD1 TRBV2 TGTGCCAGCAGTGAAAAGCGGGTCACAGGGGGCGCGGATGGCTACACCTTC CASSEKRVTGGADGYTF
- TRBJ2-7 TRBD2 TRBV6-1 TGTGCCAGCAGTGAGGTGATAGCGGGGGGAATATCCTACGAGCAGTACTTC CASSEVIAGGISYEQYF
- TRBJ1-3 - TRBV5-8 TGTGCCAGCAGTCGGGGAAACACCATATATTTT CASSRGNTIYF
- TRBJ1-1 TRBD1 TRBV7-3 TGTGCCAGCAGCCCAGGGACAGGGGTTGCTGAAGCTTTCTTT CASSPGTGVAEAFF
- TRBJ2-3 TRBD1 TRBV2 TGTGCCAGCAGTGAGCAGGCCCACAGGGGCGTTCTAGATACGCAGTATTTT CASSEQAHRGVLDTQYF
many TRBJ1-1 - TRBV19 TGTGCCAGTAGTACGACAGCCAGGAACACTGAAGCTTTCTTT CASSTTARNTEAFF
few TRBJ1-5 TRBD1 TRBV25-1 TGTGCCAGCAGTGGACGACAGGGCGGTCAGCCCCAGCATTTT CASSGRQGGQPQHF
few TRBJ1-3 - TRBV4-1 TGCGCCAGCAGCCAGAACTTAGGACAATTCCTCTCTGGAAACACCATATATTTT CASSQNLGQFLSGNTIYF
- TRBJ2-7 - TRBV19 TGTGCCAGCTCCCTAAAACAGGTCTCCGAGCAGTACTTC CASSLKQVSEQYF
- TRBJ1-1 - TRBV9 TGTGCCAGCAGCGTAGCGGAGCAGGAAGCTTTCTTT CASSVAEQEAFF
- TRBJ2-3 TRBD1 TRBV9 TGTGCCAGCAGCGGACAGGGGATCAACACAGATACGCAGTATTTT CASSGQGINTDTQYF
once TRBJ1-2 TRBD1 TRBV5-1 TGCGCCAGCAGCAGAGGGACAGGGGAGAACTATGGCTACACCTTC CASSRGTGENYGYTF
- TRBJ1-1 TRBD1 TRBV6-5 TGTGCCAGCAGGGACAGGGGTCTGGCAGACACTGAAGCTTTCTTT CASRDRGLADTEAFF
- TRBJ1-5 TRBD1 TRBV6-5 TGTGCCAGTGGACAGGGGGCCTACCTGGCCCAGCATTTT CASGQGAYLAQHF
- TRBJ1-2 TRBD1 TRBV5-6 TGTGCCAGCAGCCCGGACAGGGACTATGGCTACACCTTC CASSPDRDYGYTF
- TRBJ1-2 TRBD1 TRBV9 TGTGCCAGGTACAGGGGGCGCGAGGGCTACACCTTC CARYRGREGYTF
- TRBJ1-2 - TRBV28 TGTGCCAGCAGTCCTCCGGGAGGAGTCTATGGCTACACCTTC CASSPPGGVYGYTF
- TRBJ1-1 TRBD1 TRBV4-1 TGCGCCAGCAGGGGACAGGCTTCTATGAACACTGAAGCTTTCTTT CASRGQASMNTEAFF
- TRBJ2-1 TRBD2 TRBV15 TGTGCCACCAGCACCGGGACTAGCGCGGGGGGGACAGATGAGCAGTTCTTC CATSTGTSAGGTDEQFF
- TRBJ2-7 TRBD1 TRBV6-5 TGTGCCAGCAGTTACTCGAAACAGGGGGCCACCTACGAGCAGTACTTC CASSYSKQGATYEQYF
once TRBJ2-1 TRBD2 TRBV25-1 TGTGCCAGCAGTCCCCCTCAACGCGGGGGGCCCTCCTACAATGAGCAGTTCTTC CASSPPQRGGPSYNEQFF